This TCR beta chain was identified during a study of cytomegalovirus exposure and HLA in healthy donors. Study-level background: As released early, the data held roughly 85 million unique TCRs from HLA-typed donors. Study-level findings and limits: TCR beta sequences reportedly predicted most subjects' HLA-A and HLA-B alleles accurately.

13 Jbeta primers and 60 Vbeta primers were used for the PCR. Assay used: immunoSEQ multiplex PCR; TCRdb lists only in-frame clones, some missing. The sample has about 210,000 clones, roughly 85% seen once. In its sample, this clone was seen once. What it binds is not known. CDR3 size: 12 residues. CDR1 LGHNT and CDR2 FRNRAP come from the germline V gene. The V call is TRBV12-5, the J call TRBJ1-3, with 7 bases fitting TRBD1. The receptor was isolated from a male donor in good health and CMV-seronegative. Sequenced: PBMCs. The CDR3 DNA sequence: TGTACAAGGGGGCAGCCTGGAAACACCATATATTTT. This codes for CTRGQPGNTIYF.